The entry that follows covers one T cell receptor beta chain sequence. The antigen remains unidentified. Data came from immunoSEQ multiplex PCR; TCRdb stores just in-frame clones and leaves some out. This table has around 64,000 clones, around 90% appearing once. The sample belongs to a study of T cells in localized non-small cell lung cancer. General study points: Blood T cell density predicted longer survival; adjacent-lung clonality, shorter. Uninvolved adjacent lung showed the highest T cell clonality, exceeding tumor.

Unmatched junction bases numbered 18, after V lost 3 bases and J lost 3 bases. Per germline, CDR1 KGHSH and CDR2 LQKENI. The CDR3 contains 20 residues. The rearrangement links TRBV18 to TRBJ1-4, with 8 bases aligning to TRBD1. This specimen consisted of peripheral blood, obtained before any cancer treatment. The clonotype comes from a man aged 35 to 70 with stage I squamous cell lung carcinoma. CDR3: CASSPRLWTGTTLSNEKLFF. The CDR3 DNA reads TGTGCCAGCTCACCCCGCCTCTGGACAGGGACCACCCTATCTAATGAAAAACTGTTTTTT.